This TCR beta chain appears in the sequencing data of a study of shared clonotypes between healthy human individuals. Trimming removed 2 bases at V and 0 bases at J, with 9 bases between. Germline loops: CDR1 SGHKS, CDR2 YYEKEE (reference sequence). This CDR3 region has 14 residues. CD8 cells regarded as naive lacked CD45RO, were positively chosen for CCR7, and omitted terminally differentiated effector memory CD45RA+ cells. All donors were Caucasian adults living in Nashville, Tennessee. Using immunoSEQ multiplex PCR, the repertoire was profiled, and TCRdb retains in-frame clones only, with some absent. The sample has about 820,000 clones, over 90% seen once.

The V and J genes are TRBV5-5 and TRBJ2-7; D is tentatively TRBD1 or TRBD2 (5 bases each). Input material: naive CD8+ T cells sorted from blood. The sequence derives from a young man in good health. CDR3 protein: CASSLYGGSYEQYF. The CDR3 nucleotides are TGTGCCAGCAGCTTATATGGGGGCTCCTACGAGCAGTACTTC.